This T cell receptor beta chain was obtained from a study of T cells in Graves' hyperthyroidism and ophthalmopathy. General observations from the study: Blood also carried most thyroid clonotypes expanded above 0.001.

The CDR3 length is 16 residues. V shed 4 bases and J 0 bases; nucleotides not matched to a gene: 5. Germline CDR1 is SGHRS and CDR2 is YFSETQ. For Graves' hyperthyroidism to be stable, ophthalmopathy could not progress within 18 months. Ten or more counts support this clonotype. Its specificity is unknown. Researchers took RNA transcripts and amplified the TCR beta CDR3 regions from them. HTBI primers were the set used in a first-round RT-PCR of the TCR CDR3. From the multiplex PCR reads, TCRdb called clonotypes with MiXCR, one entry per CDR3 protein. In the table there are a few hundred thousand distinct CDR3 sequences, about 15% of which are singletons.

The receptor comes from a woman between 25 and 40 years old with Graves' hyperthyroidism. The V and J genes are TRBV5-1 and TRBJ2-3, with 10 bases aligning to TRBD2. Sequencing was performed on blood. Written as DNA, the CDR3 is TGCGCCAGCAGCACCGGACTAGCGGCTAGCACAGATACGCAGTATTTT. Amino acids: CASSTGLAASTDTQYF.